Listed below are T cell receptor beta chains from one sample, sequenced in a study of T cell responses to AZD1222 COVID-19 vaccine. TCRdb's table, derived via immunoSEQ multiplex PCR, lists solely in-frame clones and lacks some. The table records about 76,000 clones, over 60% of them present only once. The sequences come from peripheral blood, collected 28 days after the second dose of the MenACWY control vaccine. The source of these receptors is an adult who received the MenACWY meningococcal vaccine as a control. Each CDR3 is given with its conserved first and last residue. The D gene is left open where the match is weak. Size is stated for part of the rows, as once, few or many counts, or as a class when the clone is expanded.

NA,NA,TRBJ1-1,TRBV5-1,TGCGCCAGCAGCTTGGAGGGGTGGCCTGAAGCTTTCTTT,CASSLEGWPEAFF
NA,NA,TRBJ2-1,TRBV11-3,TGTGCCAGCAGCTCCGGGACTGGCTCCTACAATGAGCAGTTCTTC,CASSSGTGSYNEQFF
NA,TRBD1,TRBJ1-1,TRBV7-2,TGTGCCAGCAGCTTAGTGACAGGGGAAGGAACTGAAGCTTTCTTT,CASSLVTGEGTEAFF
NA,NA,TRBJ1-2,TRBV5-5,TGTGCCAGCAGCTTTTTTGACCGAGCTAACTATGGCTACACCTTC,CASSFFDRANYGYTF
NA,TRBD2,TRBJ2-7,TRBV6-5,TGTGCCAGCAGTTGGAGCGGGAGTTACGAGCAGTACTTC,CASSWSGSYEQYF
NA,NA,TRBJ2-2,TRBV7-2,TGTGCCAGCAGCCTCCGGGGGACGAACACCGGGGAGCTGTTTTTT,CASSLRGTNTGELFF
NA,NA,TRBJ1-6,TRBV10-2,TGCGCCAGCAGTTCGAGGGACACCGACTCCTATAATTCACCCCTCCACTTT,CASSSRDTDSYNSPLHF
few,NA,TRBJ1-5,TRBV6-5,TGTGCCAGCAGGGCCGGGACCCGGGAGGATCAGCCCCAGCATTTT,CASRAGTREDQPQHF
NA,TRBD2,TRBJ2-7,TRBV2,TGTGCCAGCAGTCCCGCCGGGGTAGCGGGAGGGCCTCACTACGAGCAGTACTTC,CASSPAGVAGGPHYEQYF
NA,NA,TRBJ2-7,TRBV27,TGTGCCAGCAGTTCTGACAGAGCCTACGAGCAGTACTTC,CASSSDRAYEQYF
NA,TRBD2,TRBJ2-3,TRBV5-1,TGCGCCAGCAGTAGCGGGGGAACAGATACGCAGTATTTT,CASSSGGTDTQYF
NA,NA,TRBJ1-3,TRBV19,TGTGCCAGTGGCGTCTCTGGAAACACCATATATTTT,CASGVSGNTIYF
NA,NA,TRBJ1-5,TRBV6-2/TRBV6-3,TGTGCCAGCAGTCCGATAGCGGTCAATCAGCCCCAGCATTTT,CASSPIAVNQPQHF
once,NA,TRBJ2-1,TRBV14,TGTGCCAGCAGCCAAGATCTCGGACATGAGCAGTTCTTC,CASSQDLGHEQFF
NA,NA,TRBJ1-5,TRBV4-1,TGCGCCAGCAGCCAAGTTGGGATCAATCAGCCCCAGCATTTT,CASSQVGINQPQHF
NA,NA,TRBJ2-2,TRBV6-5,TGTGCCAGCAGGGACCCCCACCGGGAGCTGTTTTTT,CASRDPHRELFF
NA,NA,TRBJ2-7,TRBV6-6,TGTGCCAGCAGTTACCCCGGCTACGAGCAGTACTTC,CASSYPGYEQYF
NA,NA,TRBJ1-2,TRBV19,TGTGCCAGTAGCAGCCAGGGGTCCGACTATGGCTACACCTTC,CASSSQGSDYGYTF
NA,NA,TRBJ1-6,TRBV12-3/TRBV12-4,TGTGCCAGCAGCCTAGGGAGAAATTCACCCCTCCACTTT,CASSLGRNSPLHF
NA,NA,TRBJ1-1,TRBV28,TGTGCCAGCAGTTTAAGTCCGGACACTGAAGCTTTCTTT,CASSLSPDTEAFF
NA,NA,TRBJ1-1,TRBV5-4,TGTGCCAGCAGCCAAGACGGACTCATGAACACTGAAGCTTTCTTT,CASSQDGLMNTEAFF
NA,TRBD2,TRBJ2-2,TRBV7-2,TGTGCCAGCAGCTTAGTAGGCGGGGGGACCCGGGAGCTGTTTTTT,CASSLVGGGTRELFF
NA,TRBD1,TRBJ1-4,TRBV9,TGTGCCAGCAGCCCCCGAGGACAGGGTAATGAAAAACTGTTTTTT,CASSPRGQGNEKLFF